This T cell receptor beta chain was sequenced in a study of T-cell reconstitution after alpha-beta-depleted transplantation in children. Points from the study as a whole: Newly produced T cells mostly provided counts and TCRbeta diversity after one year, as hyperexpanded clones declined. Surviving thymic progenitors and recipient T cells were the source of high TCRbeta diversity at day 60 in some patients.

TCRbeta library preparation incorporated unique molecular identifiers. TCRdb itself ran the PCR reads through MiXCR, one entry per CDR3 protein. The sample lists under 100,000 distinct CDR3 sequences, around a sixth occurring once. A note on this clonotype: Its antigen is undetermined.

The source was PBMCs, mostly from graft donor cells, collected 180 days after TCRalphabeta/CD19-depleted stem cell transplant. The clonotype originates from a male patient aged 2 to 9 who had a stem cell transplant for acute lymphoblastic leukemia, so the T cells may come from the graft donor.

Here the CDR3 reads CAINTAGHSSGANVLTF. The DNA of the CDR3 is TGTGCCATCAATACGGCAGGCCACAGTTCTGGGGCCAACGTCCTGACTTTC. The genes are TRBV10-3 and TRBJ2-6; no clear D. Germline V CDR1 and CDR2: ENHRY, SYGVKD. The CDR3 length is 17 residues. Trimming stripped 7 bases from V and 1 base from J, with 17 bases between.